A single sample gave rise to the 13 T cell receptor beta chains below, sequenced in a study of blood T cell repertoires in COVID-19. Repertoires were generated with immunoSEQ multiplex PCR, while TCRdb's copy carries only in-frame clones and drops some. The sample comprises 85,000 to 110,000 clones, 70% to 90% of which are singletons, and around 3.1% rests with the top ten. Sequences were obtained from peripheral blood. The receptor set was obtained from a man aged 50 or older in a cohort sampled during active COVID-19.

V is TRBV5-6 and J is TRBJ1-5, with a tentative D call TRBD1 (5 bases). The germline CDR1 and CDR2 sequences are SGHDT and YYEEEE. This CDR3 contains 13 residues. The V gene lost 0 bases and the J gene lost 6 bases, with 7 bases spanning the gap. Written as DNA, the CDR3 is TGTGCCAGCAGCTTGGTCGGGGGTCAGCCCCAGCATTTT. Its protein product is CASSLVGGQPQHF.

This chain connects TRBV2 to TRBJ1-2; 8 nucleotides line up with TRBD1. V was pared by 1 base and J by 8 bases, with 6 bases of the junction left unmatched. Germline CDR1 SNHLY, CDR2 FYNNEI. The length of the CDR3 is 14 residues. The CDR3 spells CASSEERDRRGYTF. In nucleotides, the CDR3 is TGTGCCAGCAGTGAAGAACGGGACAGGAGGGGCTACACCTTC.

This clone has a handful of counts. The J gene is TRBJ2-3, the V gene TRBV27; 8 bases are a match to TRBD2. There are 16 residues in the CDR3. V shed 8 bases and J 5 bases; nucleotides not matched to a gene: 15. Germline CDR1 MNHEY, CDR2 SMNVEV (reference sequence). As DNA, the CDR3 is TGTGCCAGCTCCGGTACGGGTGCGGGGGGCCTAGATACGCAGTATTTT. Protein product: CASSGTGAGGLDTQYF.

This clone was detected only once. The chain employs TRBV4-1 and TRBJ2-5; D is undetermined. With 3 bases removed from V and 4 bases from J, the gap between germline ends came to 12 bases. Germline assignment: CDR1 MGHRA and CDR2 YSYEKL. The CDR3 contains 14 residues. The CDR3 is CASSQYSRAETQYF. The DNA of the CDR3 is TGCGCCAGCAGCCAGTATTCTAGAGCAGAGACCCAGTACTTC.

This chain links TRBV13 with TRBJ1-1; 7 nucleotides align to TRBD1. The CDR3 spans 15 residues. The V gene's germline CDR1 is PRHDT and CDR2 FYEKMQ (reference sequence). J was trimmed by 7 bases and V by 4 bases; bases with no gene match: 12. The CDR3: CASSSRGGGTDEAFF. DNA for the CDR3: TGTGCCAGCAGCTCCCGCGGTGGGGGGACAGATGAAGCTTTCTTT.

The V and J genes are TRBV6-5 and TRBJ2-5; possibly TRBD2 for D (7 bases). Germline CDR1 MNHEY, CDR2 SVGAGI. The CDR3 contains 15 residues. Trimming cost V 7 bases and J 2 bases, with 17 bases left between them. CDR3 region: CASTKRGGRQETQYF. CDR3 bases: TGTGCCAGCACTAAAAGGGGGGGCCGTCAAGAGACCCAGTACTTC.

The chain links TRBV23-1 to TRBJ2-2; the D gene is possibly TRBD2 (5 bases). TRBV23-1 is filed as an ORF, its function uncertain. The ends were cut back, 4 bases at V and 4 bases at J, with 13 bases in the middle. This CDR3 is built from 15 residues. DNA of the CDR3: TGCGCCAGCAGTCCACTAACTAGAGGCACCGGGGAGCTGTTTTTT. The encoded protein is CASSPLTRGTGELFF.

This clone was detected once. The chain carries TRBV7-9 and TRBJ2-3; D ambiguous. This CDR3 spans 13 amino acids. Germline V gene data show CDR1 as SEHNR and CDR2 as FQNEAQ (reference sequence). Trimming took off 1 base at V and 4 bases at J, with 6 bases between the two ends. The CDR3 region is CASSLGSADTQYF. CDR3 nucleotide sequence: TGTGCCAGCAGCTTAGGTTCCGCAGATACGCAGTATTTT.

The V gene is TRBV5-4, the J gene TRBJ1-2, with D tentatively TRBD1 (5 bases). The germline V and J ends were trimmed by 4 bases and 1 base, with 11 bases remaining between them. This CDR3 has 14 residues. Germline CDR1 SGHNT, CDR2 YYREEE (reference sequence). CDR3 region: CASSPFQGNYGYTF. The CDR3 DNA follows: TGTGCCAGCAGCCCGTTCCAGGGTAACTATGGCTACACCTTC. Looking up the rest from reference TRBV5-4 and TRBJ1-2 gives the full variable domain: ETGVTQSPTHLIKTRGQQVTLRCSSQSGHNTVSWYQQALGQGPQFIFQYYREEENGRGNFPPRFSGLQFPNYSSELNVNALELDDSALYLCASSPFQGNYGYTFGSGTRLTVV.

The genes are TRBV2 and TRBJ2-7; the match to TRBD1 covers 8 bases. Trimming cost V 5 bases and J 6 bases; bases outside gene matches: 9. This CDR3 contains 14 residues. Germline CDR1 and CDR2: SNHLY and FYNNEI. The CDR3 spells CASSYGQGRGEQYF. CDR3 DNA: TGTGCCAGCAGTTACGGACAGGGAAGAGGCGAGCAGTACTTC.

The chain couples TRBV19 to TRBJ1-1; TRBD1 matches at 7 bases. The CDR3 extends over 13 amino acids. V trimming: 5 bases; J trimming: 4 bases; junction bases outside the gene matches: 4. Germline V gene data show CDR1 as LNHDA and CDR2 as SQIVND (reference sequence). CDR3 coding DNA: TGTGCCAGTAGTGAATCAGGGGGCACTGAAGCTTTCTTT. Amino acids: CASSESGGTEAFF.

This clone was observed a single time. The rearrangement uses TRBV2 and TRBJ1-5; D is unresolved. Germline loops: CDR1 SNHLY, CDR2 FYNNEI. The CDR3 extends over 12 amino acids. V was clipped by 5 bases and J by 5 bases, with 7 bases between them. The CDR3 loop reads CASSYLDQPQHF. CDR3 nucleotides: TGTGCCAGCAGTTACTTGGATCAGCCCCAGCATTTT. Supplemented by reference TRBV2 and TRBJ1-5, the full variable domain reads EPEVTQTPSHQVTQMGQEVILRCVPISNHLYFYWYRQILGQKVEFLVSFYNNEISEKSEIFDDQFSVERPDGSNFTLKIRSTKLEDSAMYFCASSYLDQPQHFGDGTRLSIL.

V is TRBV4-1 and J is TRBJ1-1; D remains unclear. The germline V gene encodes CDR1 MGHRA and CDR2 YSYEKL. Deletions cut 4 bases from V and 3 bases from J, with 18 bases between. The CDR3 runs 16 residues. The CDR3 spells CASSPLGHRFDTEAFF. The CDR3 DNA reads as TGCGCCAGCAGCCCACTGGGCCACCGATTTGACACTGAAGCTTTCTTT.